Below, 17 T cell receptor beta chains from the same sample are listed, as sequenced in a study of PD-1 blockade in mismatch repair-deficient tumors. TCRdb's copy holds only in-frame clones and misses some; the assay was immunoSEQ multiplex PCR. This table has more than 50,000 clones, 70% to 90% appearing once. The sequences come from peripheral blood, collected 52 weeks after starting pembrolizumab. These TCRs come from an adult with mismatch repair-deficient cancer.

The chain recombines TRBV19 with TRBJ2-2; TRBD1 aligns across 7 bases. Looked up from germline, CDR1 is LNHDA and CDR2 is SQIVND (reference sequence). V gave up 4 bases and J gave up 0 bases; unmatched junction bases: 5. The CDR3 loop spans 16 amino acids. The CDR3 loop is CASSTHQGANTGELFF. The CDR3 bases are TGTGCCAGTAGTACCCACCAGGGGGCGAACACCGGGGAGCTGTTTTTT.

This chain uses TRBV6-5 with TRBJ1-1, with D perhaps TRBD1 (5 bases). Germline-derived CDR1 and CDR2 are MNHEY and SVGAGI. V lost 6 bases and J lost 3, with 17 bases in between. The CDR3 runs to 15 residues. This chain's CDR3 is CASSSGARRDTEAFF. The CDR3 bases are TGTGCCAGCAGCTCCGGGGCAAGAAGGGACACTGAAGCTTTCTTT.

The V gene is TRBV28, the J gene TRBJ1-5; no definite D call. The CDR3 spans 12 residues. V was cut by 3 bases and J by 7 bases, with 7 bases left in between. Germline lookup yields CDR1 MDHEN and CDR2 SYDVKM. DNA for the CDR3: TGTGCCAGCAGTTTGGTCGGGCAGCCCCAGCATTTT. Amino acid sequence: CASSLVGQPQHF.

This clone showed up just a few times. This CDR3 is CASSSTGGLNYEQYF. CDR3 sequence (DNA): TGTGCCAGCAGTTCGACAGGGGGCCTAAACTACGAGCAGTACTTC. V usage is TRBV27 and J usage is TRBJ2-7; 10 nucleotides line up with TRBD1. CDR1 is MNHEY and CDR2 is SMNVEV in the germline V gene (reference sequence). The CDR3 runs 15 residues. The V and J ends lost 4 bases and 3 bases, in that order; junction bases with no gene match: 6.

This clone was detected only once. J is TRBJ1-5 and V is TRBV19; D unresolved. Trimming removed 7 bases from V and 7 bases from J, with 17 bases in between. In germline, CDR1 is LNHDA, CDR2 SQIVND (reference sequence). CDR3 length: 14 amino acids. The CDR3 DNA reads TGTGCCAGTAATCTCCGGGTCGCCAGCCAGCCCCAGCATTTT. It is translated as CASNLRVASQPQHF.

The V and J genes are TRBV4-1 and TRBJ2-1, with a tentative D call TRBD2 (8 bases). There are 18 residues in the CDR3. Looked up from germline, CDR1 is MGHRA and CDR2 is YSYEKL. V was shortened by 0 bases and J by 4 bases, with 19 bases between the two germline ends. The CDR3 region has the DNA TGCGCCAGCAGCCAAGAACGAAGCGGGGGACAGTTTTACAATGAGCAGTTCTTC. This gives the protein CASSQERSGGQFYNEQFF.

The chain has TRBV5-1 and TRBJ2-7; 11 nucleotides match TRBD1. J lost 6 bases, V lost 4 bases, and 6 bases had no gene match. CDR3 size: 14 residues. Germline V gene lookup returns CDR1 SGHRS and CDR2 YFSETQ. This CDR3 is CASSSIGTGGEQYF. CDR3 bases: TGCGCCAGCAGCAGCATAGGGACAGGGGGCGAGCAGTACTTC.

The CDR3 here is CASGFRTSGNTIYF. CDR3 in DNA: TGTGCTAGTGGTTTCAGGACCTCTGGAAACACCATATATTTT. The rearrangement uses TRBV12-5 and TRBJ1-3, with D uncertain. This CDR3 is 14 amino acids long. CDR1 and CDR2 from the germline V gene are LGHNT and FRNRAP. V was shortened by 3 bases and J by 0 bases, with 6 bases between the two germline ends. The whole variable domain, filled in from reference TRBV12-5 and TRBJ1-3, reads DARVTQTPRHKVTEMGQEVTMRCQPILGHNTVFWYRQTMMQGLELLAYFRNRAPLDDSGMPKDRFSAEMPDATLATLKIQPSEPRDSAVYFCASGFRTSGNTIYFGEGSWLTVV.

This clone is a singleton in its sample. The J gene is TRBJ2-7, the V gene TRBV7-9, with TRBD1 matching over 9 bases. CDR1 is SEHNR and CDR2 is FQNEAQ in the germline V gene (reference sequence). After removal of 6 bases from V and 5 bases from J, the junction contained 14 bases not matched to a gene. The CDR3 loop spans 16 amino acids. Written as DNA, the CDR3 is TGTGCCAGCAGTCCGGCGGTGGGACAGGGACTAAACGAGCAGTACTTC. Translation gives CASSPAVGQGLNEQYF.

The chain uses TRBV6-5 and TRBJ2-7; TRBD2 aligns across 7 bases. V trimming: 6 bases; J trimming: 3 bases; junction bases outside the gene matches: 11. The CDR3 extends over 15 amino acids. Germline V lookup: CDR1 MNHEY, CDR2 SVGAGI. The CDR3 bases are TGTGCCAGCAGCCCTAGGGGAGGGACCCTCTACGAGCAGTACTTC. This sequence encodes CASSPRGGTLYEQYF.

J is TRBJ2-7 and V is TRBV21-1; TRBD1 is the table's D call, not checked against the DNA. TRBV21-1 is a recognized pseudogene. The CDR3 contains 16 residues. The CDR3 DNA is TGTGCCAGCAGCAAAATCGTTTACAGGGGCATCTACGAGCAGTACTTC. Protein product: CASSKIVYRGIYEQYF.

The chain has TRBV6-5 and TRBJ2-7; D gene unclear. The V gene lost 2 bases and the J gene lost 2 bases, with 1 base spanning the gap. The CDR3 is made up of 11 amino acids. Germline V gives CDR1 MNHEY, CDR2 SVGAGI. This chain's CDR3 is CASSYTYEQYF. CDR3 sequence (DNA): TGTGCCAGCAGTTACACCTACGAGCAGTACTTC.

This CDR3 reads CATFIPIASTDTQYF. The CDR3 DNA reads TGTGCCACCTTCATCCCAATAGCTAGCACAGATACGCAGTATTTT. The chain joins TRBV2 to TRBJ2-3; D call uncertain. V was clipped by 10 bases and J by 0 bases, with 17 bases between them. Germline loops: CDR1 SNHLY, CDR2 FYNNEI. There are 15 residues in the CDR3.

The rearrangement joins TRBV15 to TRBJ2-3; 8 nucleotides align to TRBD1. J gave up 2 bases and V 0 bases, and 7 bases lay outside the gene matches. The CDR3 totals 17 residues. From germline, CDR1 is LNHNV and CDR2 YYDKDF (reference sequence). CDR3 loop: CATSRDLGTGVTDTQYF. CDR3 sequence (DNA): TGTGCCACCAGCAGAGATCTTGGGACAGGAGTCACAGATACGCAGTATTTT. Full variable domain (outside the CDR3, taken from reference TRBV15 and TRBJ2-3): DAMVIQNPRYQVTQFGKPVTLSCSQTLNHNVMYWYQQKSSQAPKLLFHYYDKDFNNEADTPDNFQSRRPNTSFCFLDIRSPGLGDTAMYLCATSRDLGTGVTDTQYFGPGTRLTVL.

V usage is TRBV5-3 and J usage is TRBJ2-1, with 8 bases lining up with TRBD1. TRBV5-3 is known as an ORF, though its function is uncertain. V shed 4 bases, J shed 5 bases, and the junction held 11 bases outside the gene matches. The CDR3 is 16 amino acids. The DNA for the CDR3 is TGTGCCAGAAGCCCGATCGACAGGGGTATCGACAATGAGCAGTTCTTC. This gives the protein CARSPIDRGIDNEQFF.

The chain links TRBV21-1 to TRBJ2-7; the D call TRBD1 from the table was never checked on the DNA. TRBV21-1 is termed a pseudogene. The CDR3 is made up of 14 amino acids. The DNA of the CDR3 is TGTGCCAGCAGCAAAGTCAGGCACCTATACGAGCAGTACTTC. Residues: CASSKVRHLYEQYF.

The chain couples TRBV28 to TRBJ2-7; possibly TRBD1 for D (6 bases). Germline CDR1 and CDR2: MDHEN and SYDVKM. Trimming removed 2 bases at V and 6 bases at J, with 11 bases between. CDR3 length equals 13 residues. The CDR3 is CASSLLTGSEQYF. In DNA form, the CDR3 reads TGTGCCAGCAGTTTACTTACAGGGTCCGAGCAGTACTTC.